Presented here are 21 T cell receptor beta chains from one specimen sequenced in a study of beta chain features in type 1 diabetes. General study points: All four CD4+ subsets from Type 1 diabetes patients carried moderately but significantly shorter TCRB CDR3s.

For these TCRs, the target antigens are not known. The whole isolated RNA underwent reverse transcription, so sequencing captured expressed TCRB transcripts. Profiled with immunoSEQ multiplex PCR; TCRdb holds only in-frame clones, not every one. The sample yields about 160,000 clones, around 9.7% seen once. Sample: central memory CD4+ T cells from blood. These receptors all stem from a woman in her twenties or thirties with type 1 diabetes.

This chain uses TRBV19 with TRBJ2-2, with D possibly being TRBD2 (5 bases). This CDR3 is built from 13 residues. The germline V and J ends were trimmed by 8 bases and 5 bases, with 12 bases remaining between them. CDR1 and CDR2 (germline): LNHDA, SQIVND (reference sequence). CDR3 coding DNA: TGTGCCAGTGCGTACCCGGGGACCGGGGAGCTGTTTTTT. This codes for CASAYPGTGELFF. Variable domain in full (rest from reference TRBV19 and TRBJ2-2): DGGITQSPKYLFRKEGQNVTLSCEQNLNHDAMYWYRQDPGQGLRLIYYSQIVNDFQKGDIAEGYSVSREKKESFPLTVTSAQKNPTAFYLCASAYPGTGELFFGEGSRLTVL.

This clone occurred a few times. This chain joins TRBV7-3 and TRBJ2-2; 7 nucleotides agree with TRBD2. J gave up 4 bases and V 4 bases, and 12 bases lay outside the gene matches. CDR1 is SGHTA and CDR2 is FQGTGA in the germline V gene. The CDR3 consists of 17 residues. CDR3 amino acids: CASSSKNSRLATGELFF. The CDR3 nucleotides are TGTGCCAGCAGCTCAAAAAACTCCAGACTAGCCACCGGGGAGCTGTTTTTT.

This clone was counted a few times. This chain uses TRBV5-1 with TRBJ2-3; perhaps TRBD1 as D (5 bases). From germline, CDR1 is SGHRS and CDR2 YFSETQ. CDR3 length: 15 residues. The V end lost 0 bases, the J end lost 3 bases, and 11 bases lay between the germline ends. CDR3 residues: CASSLAGSTTDTQYF. The CDR3 coding sequence is TGCGCCAGCAGCTTGGCAGGGTCTACGACAGATACGCAGTATTTT.

This clone turned up a few times. The rearrangement links TRBV6-5 to TRBJ2-1; TRBD1 might be the D (5 bases). Between the trimmed V and J ends, which lost 0 bases and 5 bases, there was a span of 11 bases. The germline V gene has CDR1 MNHEY and CDR2 SVGAGI. CDR3 length: 15 amino acids. CDR3 residues: CASSYSRQIHNEQFF. The DNA for the CDR3 is TGTGCCAGCAGTTACTCCCGACAGATCCACAATGAGCAGTTCTTC.

The V call is TRBV4-1, the J call TRBJ2-1; a possible D gene is TRBD1 (6 bases). Germline CDR1 MGHRA, CDR2 YSYEKL. This CDR3 has 14 residues. V was clipped by 2 bases and J by 11 bases, with 16 bases between them. CDR3 region: CASSQSYRDNQQFF. As DNA, the CDR3 is TGCGCCAGCAGCCAAAGTTACCGGGACAACCAGCAGTTCTTC.

The chain employs TRBV4-1 and TRBJ2-7; D is possibly TRBD1 (6 bases). The germline V and J ends were trimmed by 1 base and 3 bases, with 10 bases remaining between them. The CDR3 runs 14 residues. CDR1 is MGHRA, CDR2 YSYEKL, per germline. DNA of the CDR3: TGCGCCAGCAGCCAAGGGGGGCCGAGCTACGAGCAGTACTTC. Its translation is CASSQGGPSYEQYF.

This clone was found a few times. The chain uses TRBV4-1 and TRBJ2-7; perhaps TRBD1 as D (6 bases). The CDR3 is made up of 16 amino acids. Trimming removed 3 bases at V and 3 bases at J, with 18 bases between. Per the germline V gene, CDR1 is MGHRA and CDR2 is YSYEKL. This chain's CDR3 is CASSQVLGQTGYEQYF. The CDR3 nucleotides are TGCGCCAGCAGCCAGGTTCTCGGACAGACTGGCTACGAGCAGTACTTC.

The chain links TRBV10-3 to TRBJ1-2, with 7 positions matching TRBD1. Germline CDR1 ENHRY, CDR2 SYGVKD. V gave up 2 bases and J gave up 5 bases; unmatched junction bases: 2. This CDR3 has 13 residues. The CDR3, as DNA: TGTGCCATCAGTGAGAGGGGGCATTATGGCTACACCTTC. It yields the protein CAISERGHYGYTF.

This clone has only a few counts. The chain combines TRBV5-6 with TRBJ2-1; TRBD2 is a possible D gene (5 bases). CDR3 length: 15 amino acids. Trimming took 4 bases from V and 0 from J, leaving 11 bases between them. Germline V gene sequence: CDR1 SGHDT, CDR2 YYEEEE. In DNA form, the CDR3 reads TGTGCCAGCAGCGCAGAGCGGTACTCCTACAATGAGCAGTTCTTC. Translation gives CASSAERYSYNEQFF.

This chain joins TRBV7-3 and TRBJ1-1; D ambiguous. Germline V gene sequence: CDR1 SGHTA, CDR2 FQGTGA. This CDR3 has 13 amino acids. V was clipped by 2 bases and J by 3 bases, with 7 bases between them. The CDR3 DNA reads TGTGCCAGCAGCTTATGGGCAGACACTGAAGCTTTCTTT. Protein product: CASSLWADTEAFF.

This clone was seen at least ten times. This chain links TRBV25-1 with TRBJ2-3, with D perhaps matching TRBD1 (6 bases). V lost 4 bases to trimming and J lost 0 bases, with 8 bases between them. This CDR3 has 14 amino acids. Germline lookup yields CDR1 MGHDK and CDR2 SYGVNS. In DNA form, the CDR3 reads TGTGCCAGCAGTGTCACAGGGAGCACAGATACGCAGTATTTT. It encodes CASSVTGSTDTQYF.

A few counts support this clone. The V call is TRBV10-3, the J call TRBJ2-7, with 7 positions matching TRBD2. The CDR3 length is 14 residues. The germline V gene has CDR1 ENHRY and CDR2 SYGVKD. V was clipped by 4 bases and J by 1 base; unmatched bases: 4. DNA for the CDR3: TGTGCCATCAGTGCGGGGACTATTTCCTACGAGCAGTACTTC. This sequence encodes CAISAGTISYEQYF.

The CDR3 coding sequence is TGTGCCAGCAGCGTACGGCGGGAGGACCTAGATACGCAGTATTTT. Translated: CASSVRREDLDTQYF. The rearrangement joins TRBV9 to TRBJ2-3; 8 bases match TRBD2. Germline V CDR1 and CDR2: SGDLS, YYNGEE. The ends lost 1 base at V and 5 bases at J; junction bases unmatched: 6. The CDR3 consists of 15 residues.

The chain employs TRBV2 and TRBJ2-1; D call uncertain. CDR3 length equals 16 residues. Germline assignment: CDR1 SNHLY and CDR2 FYNNEI. V lost 3 bases and J lost 4, with 16 bases in between. The CDR3 bases are TGTGCCAGCAGTGATGGTGGGTGGGCCGGATACAATGAGCAGTTCTTC. It encodes CASSDGGWAGYNEQFF.

In this sample, this clone turned up a few times. The chain is built from TRBV29-1 and TRBJ1-1; 8 bases align to TRBD1. The CDR3 extends over 13 amino acids. Germline CDR1 reads SQVTM; CDR2 reads ANQGSEA. V shed 7 bases, J shed 7 bases, and the junction held 11 bases outside the gene matches. The CDR3 is CSARGQEGGEAFF. The CDR3 DNA follows: TGCAGCGCCAGGGGACAGGAAGGAGGTGAAGCTTTCTTT.

This sequence joins TRBV7-9 and TRBJ2-7, with D possibly matching TRBD2 (5 bases). The CDR3 sequence is 11 residues long. The germline V and J ends were trimmed by 6 bases and 4 bases, with 7 bases remaining between them. From germline, CDR1 is SEHNR and CDR2 FQNEAQ (reference sequence). The CDR3 nucleotides read TGTGCCAGCAGTCGGGGTTACGAGCAGTACTTC. Residues: CASSRGYEQYF.

The table lists this clone with a few counts. The chain links TRBV2 to TRBJ2-3; unclear D gene. Trimming removed 1 base from V and 0 bases from J, with 11 bases in between. There are 16 residues in the CDR3. The germline V gene encodes CDR1 SNHLY and CDR2 FYNNEI. The CDR3 sequence is CASSEVLSFSTDTQYF. CDR3 sequence (DNA): TGTGCCAGCAGTGAAGTTTTGTCCTTTAGCACAGATACGCAGTATTTT.

This chain joins TRBV5-1 and TRBJ2-2, with 12 bases that match TRBD2. The V gene's germline CDR1 is SGHRS and CDR2 YFSETQ. The CDR3 has 15 residues. V shed 4 bases, J shed 6 bases, and the junction held 4 bases outside the gene matches. CDR3 in DNA: TGCGCCAGCAGCCGACTAGCGGGAGAAGCCGGGGAGCTGTTTTTT. Translating it yields CASSRLAGEAGELFF.

This clone showed up just a few times. The chain links TRBV5-4 to TRBJ2-3; D may be TRBD2 (6 bases). The CDR3 length is 15 residues. In germline, CDR1 is SGHNT, CDR2 YYREEE (reference sequence). Trimming shortened V by 4 bases and J by 2 bases, and 14 bases separated the two germline ends. The CDR3 region is CASSLDGGFTDTQYF. The CDR3 DNA reads as TGTGCCAGCAGCCTGGACGGGGGATTCACAGATACGCAGTATTTT.

This clone was observed a handful of times. This chain uses TRBV18 with TRBJ2-1; 13 bases map to TRBD2. The CDR3 consists of 17 residues. In germline, CDR1 is KGHSH, CDR2 LQKENI. V gave up 5 bases and J gave up 8 bases; unmatched junction bases: 12. CDR3 DNA sequence: TGTGCCAGCTCATTTGGGACTAGCGGGACCCTGGGGGATGAGCAGTTCTTC. This translates into CASSFGTSGTLGDEQFF.

This clone was seen only a few times. The rearrangement links TRBV27 to TRBJ2-7; D possibly corresponds to TRBD1 (5 bases). Trimming removed 5 bases at V and 5 bases at J, with 13 bases between. The CDR3 extends over 13 amino acids. In germline, CDR1 is MNHEY, CDR2 SMNVEV (reference sequence). CDR3 region: CASSMQGSHEQYF. The CDR3 nucleotides read TGTGCCAGCAGTATGCAGGGATCGCACGAGCAGTACTTC.